This T cell receptor (beta chain) was sequenced in a study of blood T cell repertoires in COVID-19. Background on the study: Both acute and convalescent COVID-19 samples were obtained from the United States, Italy and Spain. PBMCs, B-cell-depleted T cells, or T cells provided the cDNA or gDNA that made up the material.

Patients at the Seattle site were enrolled during active infection and followed longitudinally. Concerning this clone: At one boundary the junction diverges from the germline segment, which might be a read error.

There are 12 residues in the CDR3. Germline V gene data show CDR1 as SGHAT and CDR2 as FQNNGV. TCRdb's table, derived via immunoSEQ multiplex PCR, lists solely in-frame clones and lacks some. The table lists about 140,000 clones, 80% to 85% of them singletons, with about 8.1% in the top ten. The chain carries TRBV11-2 and TRBJ1-6; TRBD1 is a possible D gene (5 bases). The sequenced sample consisted of peripheral blood. The receptor was isolated from a man aged 25 to 40 with COVID-19, enrolled during active disease. The CDR3 spells CASSSSGDHRCF. As DNA, the CDR3 is TGTGCCAGCAGCTCGTCGGGGGACCATCGATGCTTT.